Sequencing of this T cell receptor (beta chain) was carried out in a study of molecular identifiers for immune sequencing clone quantification. Overall study context: Replicates partitioned RNA from 20,000 or 100,000 naive CD8 cells into five parts, sequencing four.

Germline-derived CDR1 and CDR2 are MDHEN and SYDVKM. Trimming pared 6 bases from V and 6 bases from J, leaving 8 bases between. This CDR3 is built from 11 residues. For bulk TCR libraries, previously described methods and listed TCR primers were used. TCRdb independently ran MiXCR on the PCR reads; one entry per CDR3 protein. The sample lists roughly 100,000 distinct CDR3 sequences, around 30% seen once, with about 9.7% in the top ten. Study-level findings and limits: Spiked Jurkat TCR RNA from one cell was reportedly detectable among fewer than 1.3 million naive cells.

This clonotype was picked up a small number of times. The antigen is undetermined. Using a CD8+CD4-CCR7+CD45RA+ phenotype, naive CD8 T cells were sorted. V is TRBV28 and J is TRBJ1-2, with D perhaps matching TRBD1 (5 bases). The TCR sequence derives from a human donor in good health. Some libraries in this study had Jurkat cell RNA spiked in. Sequencing was done on a sample of naive CD8+ T cells from blood, with Jurkat cell RNA spiked in. The subset was: FACS-sorted CD8+CD4-CCR7+CD45RA+ naive T cells. The CDR3: CASSQGHGYTF. CDR3 DNA: TGTGCCAGCAGCCAGGGTCATGGCTACACCTTC.